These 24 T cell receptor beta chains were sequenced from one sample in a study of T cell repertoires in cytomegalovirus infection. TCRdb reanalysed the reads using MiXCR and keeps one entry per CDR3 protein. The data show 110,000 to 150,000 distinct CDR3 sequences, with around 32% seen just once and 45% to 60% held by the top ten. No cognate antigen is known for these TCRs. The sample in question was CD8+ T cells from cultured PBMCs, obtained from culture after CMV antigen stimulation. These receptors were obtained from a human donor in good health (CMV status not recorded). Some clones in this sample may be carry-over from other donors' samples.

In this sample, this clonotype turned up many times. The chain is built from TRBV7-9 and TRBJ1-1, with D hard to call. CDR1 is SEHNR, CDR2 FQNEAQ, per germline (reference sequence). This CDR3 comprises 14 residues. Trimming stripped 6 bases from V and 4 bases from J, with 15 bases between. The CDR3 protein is CASRPPREGTEAFF. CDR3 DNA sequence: TGTGCCAGCAGACCACCCCGTGAGGGCACTGAAGCTTTCTTT.

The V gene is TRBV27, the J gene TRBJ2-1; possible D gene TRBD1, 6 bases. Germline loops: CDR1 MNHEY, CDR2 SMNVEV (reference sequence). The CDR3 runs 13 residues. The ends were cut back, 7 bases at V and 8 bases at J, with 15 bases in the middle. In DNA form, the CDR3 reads TGTGCCAGCACCAGGGGTGGGGGCGATGAGCAGTTCTTC. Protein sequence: CASTRGGGDEQFF.

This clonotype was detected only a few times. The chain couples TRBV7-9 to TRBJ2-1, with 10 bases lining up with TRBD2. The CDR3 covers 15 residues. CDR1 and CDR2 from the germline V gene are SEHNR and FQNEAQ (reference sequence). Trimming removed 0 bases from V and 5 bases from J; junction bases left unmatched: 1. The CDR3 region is CASSLALAGHNEQFF. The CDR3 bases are TGTGCCAGCAGCTTAGCACTAGCGGGGCACAATGAGCAGTTCTTC. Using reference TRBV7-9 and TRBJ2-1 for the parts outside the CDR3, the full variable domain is DTGVSQNPRHKITKRGQNVTFRCDPISEHNRLYWYRQTLGQGPEFLTYFQNEAQLEKSRLLSDRFSAERPKGSFSTLEIQRTEQGDSAMYLCASSLALAGHNEQFFGPGTRLTVL.

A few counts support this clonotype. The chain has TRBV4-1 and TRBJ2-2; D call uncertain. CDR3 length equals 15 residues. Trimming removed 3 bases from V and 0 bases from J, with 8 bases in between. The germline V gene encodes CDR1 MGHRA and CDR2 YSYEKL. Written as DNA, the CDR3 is TGCGCCAGCAGCCACAATTTCGCGAACACCGGGGAGCTGTTTTTT. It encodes CASSHNFANTGELFF.

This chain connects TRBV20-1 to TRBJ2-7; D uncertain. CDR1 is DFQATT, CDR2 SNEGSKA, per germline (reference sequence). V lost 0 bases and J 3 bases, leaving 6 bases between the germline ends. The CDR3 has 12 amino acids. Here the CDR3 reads CSARDASYEQYF. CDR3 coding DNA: TGCAGTGCTAGAGACGCTAGCTACGAGCAGTACTTC.

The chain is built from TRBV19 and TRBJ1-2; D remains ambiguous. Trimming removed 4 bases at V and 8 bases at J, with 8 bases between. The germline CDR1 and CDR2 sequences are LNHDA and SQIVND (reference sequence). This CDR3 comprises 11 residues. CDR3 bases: TGTGCCAGTAGTACCCCCGGCGGCTACACCTTC. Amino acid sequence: CASSTPGGYTF.

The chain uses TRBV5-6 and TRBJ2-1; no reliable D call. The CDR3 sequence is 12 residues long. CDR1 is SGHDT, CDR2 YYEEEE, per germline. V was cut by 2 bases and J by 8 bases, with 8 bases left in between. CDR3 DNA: TGTGCCAGCAGCTTTTCGGGCGATGAGCAGTTCTTC. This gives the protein CASSFSGDEQFF.

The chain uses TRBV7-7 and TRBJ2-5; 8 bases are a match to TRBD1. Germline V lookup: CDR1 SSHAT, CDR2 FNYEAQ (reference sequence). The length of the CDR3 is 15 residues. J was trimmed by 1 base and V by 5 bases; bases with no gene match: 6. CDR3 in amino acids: CASSEDRVGQETQYF. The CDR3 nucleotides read TGTGCCAGCAGCGAGGACAGGGTTGGCCAAGAGACCCAGTACTTC. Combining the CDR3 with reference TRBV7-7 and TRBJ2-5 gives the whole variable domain GAGVSQSPRYKVTKRGQDVTLRCDPISSHATLYWYQQALGQGPEFLTYFNYEAQPDKSGLPSDRFSAERPEGSISTLTIQRTEQRDSAMYRCASSEDRVGQETQYFGPGTRLLVL.

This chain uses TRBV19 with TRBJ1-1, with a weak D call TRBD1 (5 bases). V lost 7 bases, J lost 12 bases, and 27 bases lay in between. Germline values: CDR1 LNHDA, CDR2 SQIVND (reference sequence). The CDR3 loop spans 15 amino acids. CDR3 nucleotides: TGTGCCAGTAACCAACAACCCTGGACAAGGAAACCGACTTTCTTT. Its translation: CASNQQPWTRKPTFF.

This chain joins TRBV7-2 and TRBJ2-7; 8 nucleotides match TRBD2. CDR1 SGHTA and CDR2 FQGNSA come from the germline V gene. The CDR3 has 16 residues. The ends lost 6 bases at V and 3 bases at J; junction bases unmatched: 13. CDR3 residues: CASRGERGPRFYEQYF. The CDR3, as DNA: TGTGCCAGCAGGGGTGAGCGGGGGCCCCGCTTCTACGAGCAGTACTTC. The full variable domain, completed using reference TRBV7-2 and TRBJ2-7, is GAGVSQSPSNKVTEKGKDVELRCDPISGHTALYWYRQSLGQGLEFLIYFQGNSAPDKSGLPSDRFSAERTGGSVSTLTIQRTQQEDSAVYLCASRGERGPRFYEQYFGPGTRLTVT.

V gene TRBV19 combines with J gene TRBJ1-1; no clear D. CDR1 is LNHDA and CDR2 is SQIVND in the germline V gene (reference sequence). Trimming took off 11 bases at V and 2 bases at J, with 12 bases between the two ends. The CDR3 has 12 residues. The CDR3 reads CALLGSNTEAFF. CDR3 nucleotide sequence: TGTGCCCTCCTCGGATCTAACACTGAAGCTTTCTTT.

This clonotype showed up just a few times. In nucleotides, the CDR3 is TGTGCCAGCAATTCAGAGTCTGGAAACACCATATATTTT. Translating it yields CASNSESGNTIYF. V and J are TRBV2 and TRBJ1-3; D is ambiguous. From germline, CDR1 is SNHLY and CDR2 FYNNEI. Trimming shortened V by 7 bases and J by 1 base, and 8 bases separated the two germline ends. CDR3 size: 13 residues. The full variable domain, its missing parts supplied by reference TRBV2 and TRBJ1-3, is EPEVTQTPSHQVTQMGQEVILRCVPISNHLYFYWYRQILGQKVEFLVSFYNNEISEKSEIFDDQFSVERPDGSNFTLKIRSTKLEDSAMYFCASNSESGNTIYFGEGSWLTVV.

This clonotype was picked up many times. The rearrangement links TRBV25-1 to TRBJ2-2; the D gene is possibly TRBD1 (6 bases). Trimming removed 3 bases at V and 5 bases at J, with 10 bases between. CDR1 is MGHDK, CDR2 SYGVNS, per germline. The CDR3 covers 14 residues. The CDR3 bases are TGTGCCAGCAGTGATCCAACAGGGACCGGGGAGCTGTTTTTT. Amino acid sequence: CASSDPTGTGELFF.

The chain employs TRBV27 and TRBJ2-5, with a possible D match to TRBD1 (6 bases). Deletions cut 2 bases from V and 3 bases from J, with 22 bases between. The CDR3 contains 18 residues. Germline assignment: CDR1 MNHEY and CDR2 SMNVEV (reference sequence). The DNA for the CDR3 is TGTGCCAGCAGTTTAATATCCCCCAAAAAGGGGGAAGAAGAGACCCAGTACTTC. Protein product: CASSLISPKKGEEETQYF.

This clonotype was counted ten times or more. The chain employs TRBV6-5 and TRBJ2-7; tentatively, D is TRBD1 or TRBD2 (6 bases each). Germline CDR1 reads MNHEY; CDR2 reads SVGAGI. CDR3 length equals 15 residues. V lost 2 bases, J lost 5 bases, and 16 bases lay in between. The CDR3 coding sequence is TGTGCCAGCAGTTACGGAGGGACAAGCTACGACGAGCAGTACTTC. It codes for CASSYGGTSYDEQYF.

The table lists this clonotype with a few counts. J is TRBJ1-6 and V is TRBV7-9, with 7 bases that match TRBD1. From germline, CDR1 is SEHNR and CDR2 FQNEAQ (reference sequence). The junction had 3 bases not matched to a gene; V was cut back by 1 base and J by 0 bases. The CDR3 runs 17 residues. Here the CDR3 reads CASSLEGQSSYNSPLHF. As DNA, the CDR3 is TGTGCCAGCAGCTTAGAGGGACAGAGCTCCTATAATTCACCCCTCCACTTT.

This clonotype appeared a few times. CDR3 residues: CASSDADFYYGYTF. The CDR3 nucleotides read TGTGCCAGCAGTGATGCGGATTTTTACTATGGCTACACCTTC. This chain joins TRBV25-1 and TRBJ1-2; D is unclear. V shed 3 bases and J shed 3 bases, with 11 bases lying between them. Germline V gives CDR1 MGHDK, CDR2 SYGVNS. The CDR3 sequence is 14 residues long.

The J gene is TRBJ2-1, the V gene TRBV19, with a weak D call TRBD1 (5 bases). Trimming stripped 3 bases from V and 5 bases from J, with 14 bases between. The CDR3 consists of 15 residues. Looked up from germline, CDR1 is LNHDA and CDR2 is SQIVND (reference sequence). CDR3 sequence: CASSINRRPHNEQFF. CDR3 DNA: TGTGCCAGTAGTATTAACAGGCGTCCGCACAATGAGCAGTTCTTC.

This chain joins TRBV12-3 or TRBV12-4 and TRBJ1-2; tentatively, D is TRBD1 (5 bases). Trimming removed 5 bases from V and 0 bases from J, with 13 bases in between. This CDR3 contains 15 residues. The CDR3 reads CASSIDRRANYGYTF. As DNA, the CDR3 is TGTGCCAGCAGTATAGACAGACGAGCTAACTATGGCTACACCTTC.

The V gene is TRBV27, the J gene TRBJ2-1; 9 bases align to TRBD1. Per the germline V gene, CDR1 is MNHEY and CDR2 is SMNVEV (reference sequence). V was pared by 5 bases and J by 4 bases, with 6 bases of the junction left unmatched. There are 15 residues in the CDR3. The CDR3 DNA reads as TGTGCCAGCAGTCCCCACGACAGGGGGTACAATGAGCAGTTCTTC. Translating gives CASSPHDRGYNEQFF.

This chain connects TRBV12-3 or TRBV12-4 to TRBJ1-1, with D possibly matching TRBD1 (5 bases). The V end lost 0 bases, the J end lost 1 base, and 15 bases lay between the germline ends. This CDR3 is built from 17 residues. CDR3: CASSLALKGRRNTEAFF. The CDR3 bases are TGTGCCAGCAGTTTAGCGCTAAAGGGACGGCGGAACACTGAAGCTTTCTTT.

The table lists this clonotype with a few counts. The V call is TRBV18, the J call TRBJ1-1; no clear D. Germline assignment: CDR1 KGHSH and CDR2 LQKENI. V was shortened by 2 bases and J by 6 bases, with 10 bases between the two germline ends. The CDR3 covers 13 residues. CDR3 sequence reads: CASSPGNWPEAFF. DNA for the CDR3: TGTGCCAGCTCACCAGGGAATTGGCCTGAAGCTTTCTTT.

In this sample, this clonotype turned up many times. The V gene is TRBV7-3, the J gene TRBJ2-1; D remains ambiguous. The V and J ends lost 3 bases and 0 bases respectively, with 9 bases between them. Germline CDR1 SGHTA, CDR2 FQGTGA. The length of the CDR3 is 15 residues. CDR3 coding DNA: TGTGCCAGCAGCTTCGACGCCAGCTCCTACAATGAGCAGTTCTTC. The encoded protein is CASSFDASSYNEQFF.

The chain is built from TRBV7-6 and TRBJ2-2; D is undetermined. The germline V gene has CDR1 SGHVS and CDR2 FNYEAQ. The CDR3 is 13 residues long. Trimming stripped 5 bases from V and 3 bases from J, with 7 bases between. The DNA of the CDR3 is TGTGCCAGCAGCGCAGGATACACCGGGGAGCTGTTTTTT. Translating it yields CASSAGYTGELFF.